This TCR beta chain was identified during a study of T-cell reconstitution after alpha-beta-depleted transplantation in children. Unique molecular identifiers featured in how the TCRbeta library was prepared. TCRdb redid the calling of the PCR reads with MiXCR, one entry per CDR3 protein. Here the sample spans 250,000 to 350,000 distinct CDR3 sequences, roughly 9.5% being singletons. CDR3 length: 13 residues. Germline trimming cut 7 bases from V and 11 bases from J; bases unmatched to any gene: 12. Looked up from germline, CDR1 is MNHNS and CDR2 is SASEGT. This clonotype was detected a few times. This clonotype was obtained from a human donor who donated a stem cell graft to a child with SCID. This sample comprised PBMCs from the stem cell graft donor, obtained from the stem cell graft. This chain links TRBV6-1 with TRBJ2-3; 7 positions agree with TRBD1. The CDR3 coding sequence is TGTGCCAGCATCGGACAGGAGCCGTGGTTGCAGTATTTT. Translation: CASIGQEPWLQYF.